The source of this T cell receptor (beta chain) is a study of blood T cell repertoires in COVID-19. The wider study: PBMCs, B-cell-depleted T cells, or T cells provided the cDNA or gDNA that made up the material.

Original processing methods: Reference gene primer amplification gave estimated nucleated cell counts. The assay was immunoSEQ multiplex PCR, and TCRdb's table has in-frame clones only and misses some. The V and J calls and clone size are taken from that table; D and trimming were inferred from the DNA. This table holds 200,000 to 250,000 clones, 80% found once. Per the germline V gene, CDR1 is MNHEY and CDR2 is SMNVEV (reference sequence). J lost 2 bases, V lost 2 bases, and 6 bases had no gene match. The CDR3 covers 15 residues. Sequencing used peripheral blood. The sequence came from a human donor in a cohort sampled during active COVID-19. This sequence joins TRBV27 and TRBJ2-7, with 7 bases aligning to TRBD1. CDR3 region: CASSLTGEGPYEQYF. The CDR3 DNA reads TGTGCCAGCAGTTTAACAGGGGAAGGCCCCTACGAGCAGTACTTC.